Each of the 28 T cell receptor beta chains below was sequenced from the same sample in a study of OX40 agonist ivuxolimab in advanced cancers. Libraries were made using the immunoSEQ multiplex PCR assay. Held by TCRdb, this immuneACCESS table contains in-frame sequences only and omits some clones. Under half of the omission traces to an unresolved V gene where checked; the cause of the rest is unknown. Across this sample there are 57,000 or so clones, with approximately 86% seen only once. Of the sample, about 3.9% is held by the ten largest clones. The starting material was CD4+ or CD8+ T cells sorted from blood, obtained in a trial of the OX40 agonist ivuxolimab. The receptors originated from an adult with an advanced solid tumor such as melanoma, head and neck, liver or kidney cancer.

The gene calls are TRBV5-4 and TRBJ1-1; D is unresolved. Germline V gene data show CDR1 as SGHNT and CDR2 as YYREEE (reference sequence). V was pared by 3 bases and J by 0 bases, with 6 bases between. This CDR3 region has 13 residues. The CDR3 here is CASSSGLNTEAFF. The CDR3 bases are TGTGCCAGCAGCTCGGGATTGAACACTGAAGCTTTCTTT.

This rearrangement joins TRBV6-6 to TRBJ1-2; weak D call: TRBD1 (6 bases). With 6 bases removed from V and 3 bases from J, the gap between germline ends came to 11 bases. The V gene's germline CDR1 is MNHNY and CDR2 SVGAGI (reference sequence). The CDR3 runs to 13 residues. CDR3 region: CASRTGSDYGYTF. The CDR3 DNA is TGTGCCAGCAGAACAGGGTCTGACTATGGCTACACCTTC.

The chain is built from TRBV11-2 and TRBJ2-2; D is unresolved. The V end lost 0 bases, the J end lost 9 bases, and 8 bases lay between the germline ends. Germline CDR1 is SGHAT and CDR2 is FQNNGV. The CDR3 sequence is 13 residues long. CDR3 amino acids: CASSLELRRELFF. DNA for the CDR3: TGTGCCAGCAGCTTAGAGTTAAGGCGGGAGCTGTTTTTT.

The rearrangement uses TRBV6-6 and TRBJ1-2; D is undetermined. V lost 10 bases and J lost 5, with 17 bases in between. Germline assignment: CDR1 MNHNY and CDR2 SVGAGI (reference sequence). The CDR3 is 13 residues long. CDR3 sequence: CATFPSSTYGYTF. DNA of the CDR3: TGTGCCACCTTTCCCAGTTCGACTTATGGCTACACCTTC.

This chain links TRBV6-1 with TRBJ2-1; D unresolved. The V end was cut by 4 bases, the J end by 16 bases, with 17 bases between. Germline assignment: CDR1 MNHNS and CDR2 SASEGT. CDR3 length: 12 residues. The CDR3 reads CASSASKTTRFF. The CDR3, as DNA: TGTGCCAGCAGTGCAAGTAAGACCACTCGCTTCTTC.

The gene calls are TRBV6-1 and TRBJ1-5; D gene unclear. There are 12 residues in the CDR3. The V end was cut by 9 bases, the J end by 2 bases, with 8 bases between. Germline V gives CDR1 MNHNS, CDR2 SASEGT. The CDR3 region has the DNA TGTGCCAGTCGAATAGGCAATCAGCCCCAGCATTTT. Protein: CASRIGNQPQHF.

The J gene is TRBJ1-6, the V gene TRBV18, with D hard to call. Trimming stripped 4 bases from V and 7 bases from J, with 14 bases between. This CDR3 spans 15 amino acids. The germline V gene has CDR1 KGHSH and CDR2 LQKENI. CDR3 region: CASSLTTGINSPLHF. DNA for the CDR3: TGTGCCAGCTCACTTACCACGGGAATAAATTCACCCCTCCACTTT. The complete variable domain, with remaining parts taken from reference TRBV18 and TRBJ1-6, reads NAGVMQNPRHLVRRRGQEARLRCSPMKGHSHVYWYRQLPEEGLKFMVYLQKENIIDESGMPKERFSAEFPKEGPSILRIQQVVRGDSAAYFCASSLTTGINSPLHFGNGTRLTVT.

The chain employs TRBV27 and TRBJ1-2; tentative D call: TRBD1 (6 bases). This CDR3 is 14 amino acids long. CDR1 and CDR2 (germline): MNHEY, SMNVEV (reference sequence). Trimming cost V 6 bases and J 6 bases, with 17 bases left between them. CDR3 in amino acids: CASSSPGTWNGYTF. The CDR3, as DNA: TGTGCCAGCAGCTCTCCCGGGACATGGAATGGCTACACCTTC.

The rearrangement links TRBV14 to TRBJ2-7, with 7 bases lining up with TRBD1. The CDR3 is 16 residues long. The germline CDR1 and CDR2 sequences are SGHDN and FVKESK. Trimming at V came to 4 bases and at J to 0 bases, leaving 9 bases not matched to a gene. CDR3: CASSLKQGRFSYEQYF. The DNA for the CDR3 is TGTGCCAGCAGCCTTAAACAGGGGAGATTCTCCTACGAGCAGTACTTC.

As to this clone: Sequence at one end of the junction differs from germline and may be a read error. The V call is TRBV7-8, the J call TRBJ1-4; the D gene is possibly TRBD1 (5 bases). The CDR3 length is 12 residues. Germline CDR1 SGHVS, CDR2 FQNEAQ. CDR3 protein: CASSTQGSPPKF. Written as DNA, the CDR3 is TGTGCCAGCAGCACCCAGGGCTCCCCCCCAAAATTT.

CDR3 amino acids: CASSPSPSPVSQPQHF. The DNA of the CDR3 is TGTGCCAGCAGTCCTTCTCCGTCCCCAGTTTCTCAGCCCCAGCATTTT. The J gene is TRBJ1-5, the V gene TRBV2; no definite D call. This CDR3 has 16 amino acids. V lost 5 bases, J lost 6 bases, and 20 bases lay in between. The germline V gene has CDR1 SNHLY and CDR2 FYNNEI.

This clone was recorded only once. This chain joins TRBV7-6 and TRBJ1-1, with D unresolved. This CDR3 has 13 amino acids. In germline, CDR1 is SGHVS, CDR2 FNYEAQ. Trimming left V 5 bases short and J 1 base short, with 8 bases between. CDR3 nucleotides: TGTGCCAGCAGCCTTCAAGAGAACACTGAAGCTTTCTTT. It translates to CASSLQENTEAFF.

The genes are TRBV5-4 and TRBJ2-3; D is tentatively TRBD1 or TRBD2 (6 bases each). Trimming shortened V by 2 bases and J by 4 bases, and 11 bases separated the two germline ends. The germline V gene encodes CDR1 SGHNT and CDR2 YYREEE (reference sequence). The CDR3 has 14 residues. The CDR3 DNA is TGTGCCAGCAGCTTAACGGGGGCCCCAGATACGCAGTATTTT. Translated: CASSLTGAPDTQYF.

V usage is TRBV11-3 and J usage is TRBJ2-5, with D unclear. This CDR3 spans 14 amino acids. Trimming removed 5 bases from V and 4 bases from J, with 14 bases in between. Germline assignment: CDR1 SGHNT and CDR2 YENEEA. CDR3: CASSPLGEAETQYF. CDR3 DNA: TGTGCCAGCAGCCCGCTAGGAGAGGCAGAGACCCAGTACTTC.

The rearrangement joins TRBV5-4 to TRBJ1-4; D is possibly TRBD1 (5 bases). CDR1 and CDR2 from the germline V gene are SGHNT and YYREEE (reference sequence). The CDR3 has 15 residues. V lost 3 bases to trimming and J lost 4 bases, with 13 bases between them. The CDR3 DNA is TGTGCCAGCAGCTCCTACAGGTCGGATAATGAAAAACTGTTTTTT. This sequence encodes CASSSYRSDNEKLFF.

The chain employs TRBV2 and TRBJ1-1; possible D gene TRBD1, 6 bases. V shed 8 bases and J shed 6 bases, with 13 bases lying between them. The CDR3 contains 12 residues. Germline loops: CDR1 SNHLY, CDR2 FYNNEI. As DNA, the CDR3 is TGTGCCAGCCTGAGGGGGGTGGCTGAAGCTTTCTTT. Amino acids: CASLRGVAEAFF.

The CDR3 DNA reads as TGTGCCAGCAGCTCACAGGGGAATCAGCCCCAGCATTTT. This encodes CASSSQGNQPQHF. J is TRBJ1-5 and V is TRBV7-2; 7 nucleotides agree with TRBD1. The CDR3 is 13 residues long. V dropped 4 bases and J dropped 4; count of bases not matched to a gene: 1. Germline-derived CDR1 and CDR2 are SGHTA and FQGNSA.

This clone was picked up one time. The chain is built from TRBV12-5 and TRBJ1-4, with no clear D. CDR3 length equals 15 residues. Trimming shortened V by 3 bases and J by 4 bases, and 12 bases separated the two germline ends. Germline V lookup: CDR1 LGHNT, CDR2 FRNRAP. The CDR3 loop is CASGLPTPYNEKLFF. CDR3 DNA sequence: TGTGCTAGTGGTTTACCGACCCCATATAATGAAAAACTGTTTTTT. The full variable domain, completed using reference TRBV12-5 and TRBJ1-4, is DARVTQTPRHKVTEMGQEVTMRCQPILGHNTVFWYRQTMMQGLELLAYFRNRAPLDDSGMPKDRFSAEMPDATLATLKIQPSEPRDSAVYFCASGLPTPYNEKLFFGSGTQLSVL.

The V gene is TRBV20-1, the J gene TRBJ1-2; no clear D. The V gene lost 6 bases and the J gene lost 12 bases, with 8 bases spanning the gap. This CDR3 is built from 8 residues. Germline assignment: CDR1 DFQATT and CDR2 SNEGSKA (reference sequence). CDR3 loop: CSAPGNTF. CDR3 bases: TGCAGTGCCCCTGGGAACACCTTC.

The chain couples TRBV5-1 to TRBJ2-7; 9 bases agree with TRBD1. Per germline, CDR1 SGHRS and CDR2 YFSETQ. The CDR3 covers 12 residues. The J segment lost 7 bases and the V segment lost 7 bases, leaving 6 bases of the junction unmatched. This CDR3 reads CASGNRGLEQYF. Here the CDR3 DNA reads TGCGCCAGCGGAAACAGGGGGCTTGAGCAGTACTTC.

The genes are TRBV6-5 and TRBJ1-2, with TRBD1 matching 9 bases. Germline V gives CDR1 MNHEY, CDR2 SVGAGI. Trimming cost V 5 bases and J 3 bases; bases outside gene matches: 7. This CDR3 has 15 residues. The DNA of the CDR3 is TGTGCCAGCAGTAGAAACAGGGGGCTGTACTATGGCTACACCTTC. It yields the protein CASSRNRGLYYGYTF.

The rearrangement joins TRBV15 to TRBJ1-6; the D is unclear. The CDR3 loop spans 18 amino acids. Germline V gene sequence: CDR1 LNHNV, CDR2 YYDKDF (reference sequence). V lost 0 bases and J 0 bases, leaving 12 bases between the germline ends. CDR3 residues: CATSRDRGIRSYNSPLHF. The CDR3 DNA sequence: TGTGCCACCAGCAGAGATCGGGGAATCCGCTCCTATAATTCACCCCTCCACTTT. The full variable domain, completed using reference TRBV15 and TRBJ1-6, is DAMVIQNPRYQVTQFGKPVTLSCSQTLNHNVMYWYQQKSSQAPKLLFHYYDKDFNNEADTPDNFQSRRPNTSFCFLDIRSPGLGDTAMYLCATSRDRGIRSYNSPLHFGNGTRLTVT.

J is TRBJ1-3 and V is TRBV11-3; D is unclear. Trimming stripped 1 base from V and 3 bases from J, with 7 bases between. The CDR3 loop spans 14 amino acids. Germline values: CDR1 SGHNT, CDR2 YENEEA. This CDR3 reads CASSLGEGGNTIYF. In DNA, the CDR3 is TGTGCCAGCAGCTTAGGCGAGGGTGGAAACACCATATATTTT.

In its sample, this clone was seen once. The junction differs from germline at one of its ends, possibly a read error. The rearrangement joins TRBV18 to TRBJ1-2; D remains ambiguous. The CDR3 runs 13 residues. Germline V CDR1 and CDR2: KGHSH, LQKENI. The chain's CDR3 is CASSPMDGRAHAF. CDR3 nucleotide sequence: TGTGCCAGCTCACCTATGGACGGACGGGCCCACGCCTTC.

The rearrangement uses TRBV5-1 and TRBJ2-5; TRBD1 matches at 8 bases. This CDR3 contains 16 residues. Germline loops: CDR1 SGHRS, CDR2 YFSETQ. The junction had 6 bases not matched to a gene; V was cut back by 0 bases and J by 2 bases. CDR3 DNA: TGCGCCAGCAGCTTGGGTTCAGGGGGCGGACAAGAGACCCAGTACTTC. Translated: CASSLGSGGGQETQYF.

This chain connects TRBV11-3 to TRBJ2-1; D not resolved. With 5 bases removed from V and 9 bases from J, the gap between germline ends came to 11 bases. Germline CDR1 is SGHNT and CDR2 is YENEEA. CDR3 length equals 12 residues. Here the CDR3 DNA reads TGTGCCAGCAGCGCCCGAGATACTGAGCAGTTCTTC. Encoded protein: CASSARDTEQFF. Together with reference TRBV11-3 and TRBJ2-1, the CDR3 gives the full variable domain: EAGVVQSPRYKIIEKKQPVAFWCNPISGHNTLYWYLQNLGQGPELLIRYENEEAVDDSQLPKDRFSAERLKGVDSTLKIQPAELGDSAVYLCASSARDTEQFFGPGTRLTVL.

The gene calls are TRBV25-1 and TRBJ2-2; tentatively, D is TRBD1 (6 bases). Germline V CDR1 and CDR2: MGHDK, SYGVNS. This CDR3 spans 16 amino acids. Trimming cost V 3 bases and J 0 bases, with 11 bases left between them. CDR3: CASSDQGKANTGELFF. The CDR3 nucleotides are TGTGCCAGCAGTGATCAGGGGAAAGCGAACACCGGGGAGCTGTTTTTT.

The chain is built from TRBV7-9 and TRBJ2-2; 9 bases map to TRBD1. The junction had 2 bases not matched to a gene; V was cut back by 3 bases and J by 3 bases. The CDR3 sequence is 15 residues long. Germline V gene lookup returns CDR1 SEHNR and CDR2 FQNEAQ (reference sequence). The CDR3 region is CASSFRDRDTGELFF. The CDR3 DNA follows: TGTGCCAGCAGCTTCCGGGACAGGGACACCGGGGAGCTGTTTTTT.